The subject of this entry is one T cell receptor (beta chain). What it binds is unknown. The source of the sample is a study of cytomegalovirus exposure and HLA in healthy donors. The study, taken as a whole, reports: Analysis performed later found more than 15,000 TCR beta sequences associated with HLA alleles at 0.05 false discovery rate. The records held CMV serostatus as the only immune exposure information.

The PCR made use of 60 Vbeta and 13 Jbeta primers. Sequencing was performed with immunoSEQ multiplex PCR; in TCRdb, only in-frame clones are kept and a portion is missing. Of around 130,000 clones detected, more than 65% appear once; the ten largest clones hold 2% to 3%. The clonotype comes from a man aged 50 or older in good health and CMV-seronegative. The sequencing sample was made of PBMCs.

In nucleotides, the CDR3 is TGTGCCAGTAGTTACTCGGGGTTCGAAGCTTTCTTT. Protein sequence: CASSYSGFEAFF. This chain uses TRBV19 with TRBJ1-1, with D uncertain. V gave up 5 bases and J gave up 8 bases, with 12 bases separating them. The length of the CDR3 is 12 residues. Germline V CDR1 and CDR2: LNHDA, SQIVND (reference sequence).